Below, 29 T cell receptor beta chains from the same sample are listed, as sequenced in a study of cytomegalovirus exposure and HLA in healthy donors. Primers included in the PCR were 60 Vbeta and 13 Jbeta primers. The assay was immunoSEQ multiplex PCR, and TCRdb's table has in-frame clones only and misses some. The top ten hold over 2% of the sample, which has roughly 200,000 clones, approximately 85% seen once. Material: PBMCs. The receptors stem from a woman aged 45 to 65 in good health and CMV-seronegative.

The chain is built from TRBV7-2 and TRBJ2-7; 9 positions match TRBD1. CDR3 size: 13 residues. Germline CDR1 and CDR2: SGHTA and FQGNSA. V was pared by 3 bases and J by 6 bases, with 3 bases of the junction left unmatched. This CDR3 is CASSLGQGTEQYF. CDR3 nucleotides: TGTGCCAGCAGCTTGGGACAGGGCACCGAGCAGTACTTC.

This clone came up once. This chain links TRBV19 with TRBJ1-1; 8 bases align to TRBD1. CDR3 size: 13 residues. Germline CDR1 and CDR2: LNHDA and SQIVND (reference sequence). With V trimmed by 6 bases and J by 7 bases, 7 bases remained unmatched. CDR3 in DNA: TGTGCCAGTAGAGGTAAGACAGGGGTTGAAGCTTTCTTT. It specifies CASRGKTGVEAFF.

The chain uses TRBV10-3 and TRBJ1-6; tentative D call: TRBD1 (6 bases). There are 15 residues in the CDR3. The germline V gene has CDR1 ENHRY and CDR2 SYGVKD. V lost 6 bases and J lost 4, with 13 bases in between. The CDR3 DNA reads TGTGCCATCAGCTCCGACAGGAGATATAATTCACCCCTCCACTTT. It codes for CAISSDRRYNSPLHF.

This clone was recorded once. The V call is TRBV28, the J call TRBJ2-3; 14 nucleotides align to TRBD2. With V trimmed by 4 bases and J by 3 bases, 3 bases remained unmatched. CDR1 and CDR2 from the germline V gene are MDHEN and SYDVKM. CDR3 length: 16 amino acids. CDR3 in amino acids: CASSSGTSGSTDTQYF. The CDR3 DNA reads TGTGCCAGCAGTTCTGGGACTAGCGGGAGTACAGATACGCAGTATTTT. Full variable domain (outside the CDR3, taken from reference TRBV28 and TRBJ2-3): DVKVTQSSRYLVKRTGEKVFLECVQDMDHENMFWYRQDPGLGLRLIYFSYDVKMKEKGDIPEGYSVSREKKERFSLILESASTNQTSMYLCASSSGTSGSTDTQYFGPGTRLTVL.

The chain employs TRBV11-2 and TRBJ2-7, with TRBD2 matching over 14 bases. The CDR3 extends over 18 amino acids. V gave up 3 bases and J gave up 7 bases; unmatched junction bases: 14. CDR1 is SGHAT, CDR2 FQNNGV, per germline. This CDR3 is CASSLRLAGGIESREQYF. CDR3 sequence (DNA): TGTGCCAGCAGCTTGCGACTAGCGGGAGGGATTGAATCTCGAGAGCAGTACTTC.

This chain joins TRBV5-1 and TRBJ2-2; a possible D gene is TRBD1 (6 bases). Trimming cost V 4 bases and J 0 bases, with 13 bases left between them. The V gene's germline CDR1 is SGHRS and CDR2 YFSETQ. The CDR3 spans 16 residues. CDR3 in DNA: TGCGCCAGCAGCCCTCAGGGGCCCTCGAACACCGGGGAGCTGTTTTTT. It translates to CASSPQGPSNTGELFF.

This chain links TRBV19 with TRBJ2-7; TRBD1 aligns across 8 bases. Looked up from germline, CDR1 is LNHDA and CDR2 is SQIVND (reference sequence). The CDR3 totals 16 residues. The trim removed 3 bases at V and 3 bases at J, leaving 10 bases unmatched. The CDR3 loop reads CASSMAGGSGYYEQYF. DNA of the CDR3: TGTGCCAGTAGTATGGCAGGGGGCTCCGGATACTACGAGCAGTACTTC.

The V and J genes are TRBV7-7 and TRBJ2-7; tentatively, D is TRBD1 (6 bases). The CDR3 is made up of 14 amino acids. Germline V gives CDR1 SSHAT, CDR2 FNYEAQ (reference sequence). The germline V and J ends were trimmed by 1 base and 7 bases, with 14 bases remaining between them. The chain's CDR3 is CASSLEGRGTEQYF. The CDR3 DNA reads TGTGCCAGCAGCTTAGAGGGCAGGGGAACAGAGCAGTACTTC.

V is TRBV30 and J is TRBJ2-1, with TRBD2 identical over 11 bases. The CDR3 has 17 amino acids. The V gene end was trimmed by 7 bases and the J gene end by 8 bases; junction bases not matched to a gene: 19. Germline CDR1 reads GTSNPN; CDR2 reads SVGIG (reference sequence). CDR3 bases: TGTGCCTATAACAGGGGACAGGGACTAGCGGTTGGACATGAGCAGTTCTTC. Its protein is CAYNRGQGLAVGHEQFF.

The gene calls are TRBV7-2 and TRBJ1-5, with D unclear. Germline CDR1 is SGHTA and CDR2 is FQGNSA. The CDR3 totals 12 residues. With 4 bases removed from V and 4 bases from J, the gap between germline ends came to 5 bases. The CDR3 here is CASSSPNQPQHF. The CDR3 DNA reads TGTGCCAGCAGCTCCCCAAATCAGCCCCAGCATTTT.

This chain links TRBV6-5 with TRBJ2-7, with a tentative D call TRBD2 (5 bases). Trimming cost V 4 bases and J 2 bases, with 12 bases left between them. Germline-derived CDR1 and CDR2 are MNHEY and SVGAGI. The CDR3 extends over 14 amino acids. The CDR3, as DNA: TGTGCCAGCAGTTTGTCAGCGGCCCCCTACGAGCAGTACTTC. It translates to CASSLSAAPYEQYF.

CDR3 protein: CASRTAGELFF. In nucleotides, the CDR3 is TGTGCCAGCAGAACGGCCGGGGAGCTGTTTTTT. V is TRBV6-5 and J is TRBJ2-2; D not certain. Looked up from germline, CDR1 is MNHEY and CDR2 is SVGAGI. V was pared by 6 bases and J by 6 bases, with 5 bases between. The CDR3 is made up of 11 amino acids.

This chain connects TRBV9 to TRBJ1-5; D is ambiguous. The CDR3 runs to 13 residues. Germline CDR1 is SGDLS and CDR2 is YYNGEE. V lost 7 bases and J 4 bases, leaving 12 bases between the germline ends. The CDR3 protein is CASGDTGNQPQHF. The CDR3 coding sequence is TGTGCCAGCGGGGATACGGGAAATCAGCCCCAGCATTTT.

V usage is TRBV27 and J usage is TRBJ1-5; no definite D call. This CDR3 contains 13 residues. Per germline, CDR1 MNHEY and CDR2 SMNVEV (reference sequence). V lost 3 bases, J lost 0 bases, and 3 bases lay in between. Here the CDR3 reads CASSFNSNQPQHF. The CDR3 region has the DNA TGTGCCAGCAGTTTTAATAGCAATCAGCCCCAGCATTTT.

V gene TRBV6-5 combines with J gene TRBJ1-5; 8 nucleotides match TRBD1. Germline CDR1 is MNHEY and CDR2 is SVGAGI. V was pared by 6 bases and J by 7 bases, with 11 bases of the junction left unmatched. There are 15 residues in the CDR3. CDR3: CASSQGQVPRQPQHF. In nucleotides, the CDR3 is TGTGCCAGCAGCCAGGGACAGGTACCTCGGCAGCCCCAGCATTTT.

The rearrangement uses TRBV6-1 and TRBJ2-2; possibly TRBD2 for D (6 bases). CDR3 length: 16 amino acids. CDR1 and CDR2 (germline): MNHNS, SASEGT. V was shortened by 4 bases and J by 6 bases, with 18 bases between the two germline ends. CDR3 sequence reads: CASSADFSPGAGELFF. The DNA of the CDR3 is TGTGCCAGCAGTGCGGACTTCTCGCCGGGGGCCGGGGAGCTGTTTTTT.

V and J are TRBV11-2 and TRBJ2-5, with D maybe TRBD1 (6 bases). CDR1 is SGHAT, CDR2 FQNNGV, per germline. Trimming left V 8 bases short and J 3 bases short, with 25 bases between. The CDR3 spans 17 residues. DNA for the CDR3: TGTGCCAGCTCCAGAGGTTCCCGGACAGTGATAAAAGAGACCCAGTACTTC. Translating it yields CASSRGSRTVIKETQYF.

V usage is TRBV7-9 and J usage is TRBJ2-1, with TRBD1 matching over 9 bases. CDR1 and CDR2 (germline): SEHNR, FQNEAQ (reference sequence). This CDR3 region has 19 residues. J gave up 3 bases and V 3 bases, and 15 bases lay outside the gene matches. The CDR3 nucleotides read TGTGCCAGCAGCTTTGGGACAGGGACCGGGACTGGCATCTACAATGAGCAGTTCTTC. This codes for CASSFGTGTGTGIYNEQFF.

The chain combines TRBV11-3 with TRBJ2-2; perhaps TRBD2 as D (5 bases). The CDR3 covers 18 residues. Germline V gene lookup returns CDR1 SGHNT and CDR2 YENEEA. Deletions cut 0 bases from V and 5 bases from J, with 19 bases between. The CDR3 bases are TGTGCCAGCAGCTTAGATGGAACGGGGATCCGCGATACCGGGGAGCTGTTTTTT. Its protein product is CASSLDGTGIRDTGELFF.

The J gene is TRBJ2-7, the V gene TRBV27; 7 bases agree with TRBD2. The CDR3 consists of 14 residues. The V and J ends lost 3 bases and 5 bases, in that order; junction bases with no gene match: 7. The germline V gene has CDR1 MNHEY and CDR2 SMNVEV (reference sequence). The CDR3 reads CASSLLREYDEQYF. In DNA form, the CDR3 reads TGTGCCAGCAGTTTGTTGCGGGAGTACGACGAGCAGTACTTC.

This rearrangement joins TRBV28 to TRBJ2-5; no clear D. The DNA matches TRBJ2-7 better at its end, which makes the J call doubtful. CDR1 and CDR2 from the germline V gene are MDHEN and SYDVKM. The CDR3 is made up of 14 amino acids. CDR3 nucleotides: TGTGCCAGCAGTCCCCACGCTAGTTTCTACGAGCAGTACTTC. It codes for CASSPHASFYEQYF.

In this sample, this clone turned up once. V gene TRBV29-1 combines with J gene TRBJ2-3; 10 positions agree with TRBD2. This CDR3 has 13 amino acids. Germline V gene data show CDR1 as SQVTM and CDR2 as ANQGSEA. Trimming at V came to 8 bases and at J to 5 bases, leaving 7 bases not matched to a gene. CDR3: CSTARLAGDTQYF. In nucleotides, the CDR3 is TGCAGCACCGCCCGACTAGCGGGAGATACGCAGTATTTT.

This rearrangement joins TRBV6-5 to TRBJ2-5; TRBD1 matches 8 bases. Germline V gives CDR1 MNHEY, CDR2 SVGAGI. V shed 5 bases, J shed 2 bases, and the junction held 4 bases outside the gene matches. This CDR3 region has 14 residues. CDR3 loop: CASSHRTGQETQYF. In nucleotides, the CDR3 is TGTGCCAGCAGTCACCGGACAGGGCAAGAGACCCAGTACTTC.

The table lists this clone with a count of one. This chain connects TRBV27 to TRBJ2-1, with a weak D call TRBD1 (7 bases). Germline V gene data show CDR1 as MNHEY and CDR2 as SMNVEV (reference sequence). The CDR3 is 13 residues long. V gave up 7 bases and J gave up 7 bases, with 14 bases separating them. The CDR3 loop reads CASTGGSVNEQFF. CDR3 coding DNA: TGTGCCAGCACAGGGGGGAGCGTTAATGAGCAGTTCTTC.

The genes are TRBV28 and TRBJ2-2; D not resolved. The V end lost 3 bases, the J end lost 1 base, and 6 bases lay between the germline ends. Germline lookup yields CDR1 MDHEN and CDR2 SYDVKM. The length of the CDR3 is 14 residues. The CDR3: CASSFNKNTGELFF. DNA of the CDR3: TGTGCCAGCAGTTTCAACAAGAACACCGGGGAGCTGTTTTTT.

The V gene is TRBV25-1, the J gene TRBJ2-7; 7 positions match TRBD2. Looked up from germline, CDR1 is MGHDK and CDR2 is SYGVNS. CDR3 length: 13 residues. V shed 4 bases, J shed 6 bases, and the junction held 6 bases outside the gene matches. The chain's CDR3 is CASSVVGGGEQYF. The CDR3 coding sequence is TGTGCCAGCAGTGTAGTGGGCGGGGGCGAGCAGTACTTC.

The V and J genes are TRBV9 and TRBJ2-1; unclear D gene. CDR3 length: 12 residues. Trimming pared 4 bases from V and 8 bases from J, leaving 10 bases between. In germline, CDR1 is SGDLS, CDR2 YYNGEE. The DNA for the CDR3 is TGTGCCAGCAGCCCGCGATTAGATGAGCAGTTCTTC. It codes for CASSPRLDEQFF. Drawing the rest from reference TRBV9 and TRBJ2-1, the complete variable domain is DSGVTQTPKHLITATGQRVTLRCSPRSGDLSVYWYQQSLDQGLQFLIQYYNGEERAKGNILERFSAQQFPDLHSELNLSSLELGDSALYFCASSPRLDEQFFGPGTRLTVL.

CDR3 loop: CASSLGGRNTYEQYF. As DNA, the CDR3 is TGTGCCAGCAGCTTAGGGGGCAGGAATACCTACGAGCAGTACTTC. The chain is built from TRBV11-2 and TRBJ2-7; TRBD1 might be the D (5 bases). The CDR3 is 15 residues long. Germline V gene data show CDR1 as SGHAT and CDR2 as FQNNGV. The V end was cut by 1 base, the J end by 2 bases, with 12 bases between.

The rearrangement links TRBV28 to TRBJ1-3; D not certain. V dropped 8 bases and J dropped 0 bases, with 14 bases sitting between them. Germline V gene lookup returns CDR1 MDHEN and CDR2 SYDVKM. The CDR3 runs to 15 residues. The CDR3 DNA sequence: TGTGCCAGCCGTCCATTGTGGCTCTCTGGAAACACCATATATTTT. It translates to CASRPLWLSGNTIYF.